A single sample is the source of the 27 T cell receptor beta chains below, sequenced in a study of T cell responses to AZD1222 COVID-19 vaccine. Produced via immunoSEQ multiplex PCR; TCRdb's table is partial and in-frame only. This sample has 150,000 or so clones; 70% to 90% occur once, and the top ten carry roughly 1.7%. The specimen comprised peripheral blood, sampled on day 0 of AZD1222 vaccination. These receptors all stem from an adult in good health.

The chain has TRBV5-5 and TRBJ2-7; D is unresolved. Germline CDR1 and CDR2: SGHKS and YYEKEE (reference sequence). The CDR3 sequence is 14 residues long. Trimming took 0 bases from V and 2 from J, leaving 9 bases between them. CDR3 protein: CASSLVGQTYEQYF. DNA of the CDR3: TGTGCCAGCAGCTTGGTGGGCCAAACCTACGAGCAGTACTTC.

This clone was seen just once. The genes are TRBV5-1 and TRBJ2-1, with D tentatively TRBD2 (5 bases). The CDR3 is 15 residues long. Trimming removed 1 base at V and 1 base at J, with 9 bases between. Germline CDR1 reads SGHRS; CDR2 reads YFSETQ. CDR3 protein: CASSLHPGSYNEQFF. CDR3 coding DNA: TGCGCCAGCAGCTTGCACCCGGGGTCCTACAATGAGCAGTTCTTC. Drawing the rest from reference TRBV5-1 and TRBJ2-1, the complete variable domain is KAGVTQTPRYLIKTRGQQVTLSCSPISGHRSVSWYQQTPGQGLQFLFEYFSETQRNKGNFPGRFSGRQFSNSRSEMNVSTLELGDSALYLCASSLHPGSYNEQFFGPGTRLTVL.

J is TRBJ2-4 and V is TRBV7-3, with D perhaps TRBD2 (7 bases). This CDR3 spans 14 amino acids. Germline CDR1 SGHTA, CDR2 FQGTGA. V was clipped by 2 bases and J by 6 bases, with 11 bases between them. CDR3 nucleotide sequence: TGTGCCAGCAGCTTACTGGGAGGGGGAAACATTCAGTACTTC. Amino acids: CASSLLGGGNIQYF.

Many counts were recorded for this clone. The genes are TRBV4-2 and TRBJ2-7, with D tentatively TRBD2 (6 bases). This CDR3 contains 15 residues. Germline-derived CDR1 and CDR2 are LGHNA and YNFKEQ. The germline V and J ends were trimmed by 1 base and 6 bases, with 16 bases remaining between them. DNA for the CDR3: TGTGCCAGCAGCCAAGTTTTTCTAGCGCGGGGCGAGCAGTACTTC. This gives the protein CASSQVFLARGEQYF.

The V gene is TRBV18, the J gene TRBJ1-5, with D perhaps matching TRBD1 (6 bases). Germline loops: CDR1 KGHSH, CDR2 LQKENI. The V end was cut by 1 base, the J end by 0 bases, with 7 bases between. CDR3 length: 15 residues. DNA for the CDR3: TGTGCCAGCTCACCACAGGGGGATAGCAATCAGCCCCAGCATTTT. The encoded protein is CASSPQGDSNQPQHF.

The J gene is TRBJ2-1, the V gene TRBV11-2; TRBD1 aligns across 9 bases. The junction had 17 bases not matched to a gene; V was cut back by 5 bases and J by 9 bases. This CDR3 has 17 amino acids. Germline CDR1 reads SGHAT; CDR2 reads FQNNGV. This chain's CDR3 is CASSIYRGRDVPGEQFF. CDR3 in DNA: TGTGCCAGCAGCATCTACAGGGGGCGAGACGTCCCCGGTGAGCAGTTCTTC.

The sample holds one count of this clone. This sequence joins TRBV7-2 and TRBJ1-1, with 7 bases lining up with TRBD1. There are 16 residues in the CDR3. The germline CDR1 and CDR2 sequences are SGHTA and FQGNSA. The junction had 10 bases not matched to a gene; V was cut back by 6 bases and J by 0 bases. CDR3 sequence: CASSPPGTVLNTEAFF. The CDR3 DNA follows: TGTGCCAGCAGTCCGCCCGGGACAGTGTTGAACACTGAAGCTTTCTTT.

The CDR3 spells CASSPRNGGTPGGYDTEAFF. The CDR3 DNA reads as TGTGCCAGCTCACCACGAAACGGTGGAACGCCTGGGGGGTATGACACTGAAGCTTTCTTT. The V gene is TRBV18, the J gene TRBJ1-1, with a possible D match to TRBD1 (5 bases). Germline V gives CDR1 KGHSH, CDR2 LQKENI. The CDR3 contains 20 residues. V gave up 1 base and J gave up 3 bases, with 27 bases separating them.

V gene TRBV15 combines with J gene TRBJ2-2; possibly TRBD1 for D (6 bases). Per germline, CDR1 LNHNV and CDR2 YYDKDF (reference sequence). This CDR3 comprises 15 residues. V gave up 5 bases and J gave up 2 bases, with 12 bases separating them. Here the CDR3 reads CATSRGQTNTGELFF. The CDR3 coding sequence is TGTGCCACCAGCCGCGGACAGACTAACACCGGGGAGCTGTTTTTT.

The rearrangement joins TRBV5-6 to TRBJ2-7, with 15 bases identical to TRBD2. V shed 2 bases, J shed 5 bases, and the junction held 14 bases outside the gene matches. The CDR3 sequence is 19 residues long. Germline V gives CDR1 SGHDT, CDR2 YYEEEE. CDR3 loop: CASSFPGLAGGSESDEQYF. The CDR3 bases are TGTGCCAGCAGCTTCCCTGGACTAGCGGGAGGGAGTGAAAGTGACGAGCAGTACTTC.

This chain uses TRBV19 with TRBJ1-1; D gene unclear. Germline V CDR1 and CDR2: LNHDA, SQIVND (reference sequence). The CDR3 consists of 12 residues. The V end was cut by 6 bases, the J end by 5 bases, with 10 bases between. The CDR3 DNA is TGTGCCAGTAGCGGCCGGGTGACTGAAGCTTTCTTT. It codes for CASSGRVTEAFF.

This CDR3 is CASVNSRPTDTQYF. CDR3 DNA: TGTGCCAGCGTAAATTCCCGGCCCACAGATACGCAGTATTTT. The rearrangement joins TRBV2 to TRBJ2-3; no reliable D call. The germline CDR1 and CDR2 sequences are SNHLY and FYNNEI. V gave up 8 bases and J gave up 2 bases, with 14 bases separating them. This CDR3 spans 14 amino acids.

This clone has just a few counts. The chain links TRBV5-4 to TRBJ2-7; 8 bases align to TRBD2. Trimming cost V 4 bases and J 3 bases; bases outside gene matches: 6. From germline, CDR1 is SGHNT and CDR2 YYREEE (reference sequence). The CDR3 spans 14 residues. CDR3 region: CASSVSGVGYEQYV. CDR3 DNA sequence: TGTGCCAGCAGCGTTAGCGGGGTAGGCTACGAGCAGTACGTC.

The rearrangement links TRBV9 to TRBJ1-1; 9 nucleotides agree with TRBD1. The CDR3 covers 14 residues. Trimming cost V 3 bases and J 5 bases; bases outside gene matches: 5. CDR1 is SGDLS, CDR2 YYNGEE, per germline. DNA of the CDR3: TGTGCCAGCAGCGCCGGGACAGGGCTAACTGAAGCTTTCTTT. Translated, it gives CASSAGTGLTEAFF.

This chain connects TRBV6-6 to TRBJ1-2; D is possibly TRBD1 (6 bases). Trimming took off 6 bases at V and 9 bases at J, with 14 bases between the two ends. CDR3 length: 12 amino acids. Germline V gene lookup returns CDR1 MNHNY and CDR2 SVGAGI (reference sequence). The CDR3 sequence: CASSTGTHSYTF. For the CDR3, the DNA is TGTGCCAGCAGCACCGGGACACACAGCTACACCTTC.

This clone was seen a single time. The chain employs TRBV18 and TRBJ2-1, with 9 bases lining up with TRBD2. Trimming took 2 bases from V and 2 from J; bases not matched to a gene: 4. Germline CDR1 reads KGHSH; CDR2 reads LQKENI. CDR3 size: 16 residues. The CDR3 sequence is CASSPYSGSAYNEQFF. The DNA of the CDR3 is TGTGCCAGCTCACCATATAGCGGGAGTGCCTACAATGAGCAGTTCTTC. Using reference TRBV18 and TRBJ2-1 for the parts outside the CDR3, the full variable domain is NAGVMQNPRHLVRRRGQEARLRCSPMKGHSHVYWYRQLPEEGLKFMVYLQKENIIDESGMPKERFSAEFPKEGPSILRIQQVVRGDSAAYFCASSPYSGSAYNEQFFGPGTRLTVL.

The chain has TRBV7-9 and TRBJ2-3; the D call may be TRBD1 or TRBD2 (5 bases each). V was trimmed by 6 bases and J by 2 bases, leaving 18 bases between them. This CDR3 has 16 amino acids. Germline-derived CDR1 and CDR2 are SEHNR and FQNEAQ (reference sequence). CDR3 sequence (DNA): TGTGCCAGCAGTTTCCGCCGGGACGGACACACAGATACGCAGTATTTT. This gives the protein CASSFRRDGHTDTQYF.

Concerning this clone itself: This CDR3 is also generated by other DNA sequences in the sample. This sequence joins TRBV11-2 and TRBJ2-1, with TRBD1 as a possible D gene (5 bases). Germline CDR1 is SGHAT and CDR2 is FQNNGV. The CDR3 covers 14 residues. Trimming stripped 3 bases from V and 1 base from J, with 7 bases between. CDR3 in amino acids: CASSFRGSYNEQFF. The CDR3 DNA is TGTGCCAGCAGCTTTAGGGGTTCCTACAATGAGCAGTTCTTC.

V gene TRBV6-5 combines with J gene TRBJ1-2; tentatively, D is TRBD1 (5 bases). CDR3 size: 11 residues. From germline, CDR1 is MNHEY and CDR2 SVGAGI. V lost 2 bases, J lost 8 bases, and 6 bases lay in between. The CDR3 spells CASSYGGGYTF. The DNA for the CDR3 is TGTGCCAGCAGTTACGGGGGGGGCTACACCTTC.

The CDR3 DNA reads TGTGCCAGCAGCTTGGTGGGAACTAGCTCCTACAATGAGCAGTTCTTC. It codes for CASSLVGTSSYNEQFF. The rearrangement links TRBV5-6 to TRBJ2-1, with D possibly TRBD2 on 5 matching bases. Trimming pared 0 bases from V and 0 bases from J, leaving 10 bases between. CDR1 SGHDT and CDR2 YYEEEE come from the germline V gene. The CDR3 length is 16 residues. Variable domain in full (rest from reference TRBV5-6 and TRBJ2-1): DAGVTQSPTHLIKTRGQQVTLRCSPKSGHDTVSWYQQALGQGPQFIFQYYEEEERQRGNFPDRFSGHQFPNYSSELNVNALLLGDSALYLCASSLVGTSSYNEQFFGPGTRLTVL.

V usage is TRBV7-8 and J usage is TRBJ1-5; 11 bases fit TRBD1. CDR1 and CDR2 (germline): SGHVS, FQNEAQ. The junction had 8 bases not matched to a gene; V was cut back by 8 bases and J by 5 bases. This CDR3 spans 15 amino acids. CDR3 coding DNA: TGTGCCAGCGTTCGGACAGGGGGCCTGGATCAGCCCCAGCATTTT. Translating gives CASVRTGGLDQPQHF.

This chain links TRBV7-2 with TRBJ1-3, with D possibly TRBD1 on 5 matching bases. Germline V gives CDR1 SGHTA, CDR2 FQGNSA. Trimming cost V 4 bases and J 0 bases, with 10 bases left between them. The CDR3 has 15 amino acids. The CDR3 region has the DNA TGTGCCAGCAGCTCAGGGACCTCCTCTGGAAACACCATATATTTT. Residues: CASSSGTSSGNTIYF. The full variable domain, with the rest looked up from reference TRBV7-2 and TRBJ1-3, is GAGVSQSPSNKVTEKGKDVELRCDPISGHTALYWYRQSLGQGLEFLIYFQGNSAPDKSGLPSDRFSAERTGGSVSTLTIQRTQQEDSAVYLCASSSGTSSGNTIYFGEGSWLTVV.

This rearrangement joins TRBV2 to TRBJ1-1; no reliable D call. Germline loops: CDR1 SNHLY, CDR2 FYNNEI. V lost 5 bases and J 1 base, leaving 5 bases between the germline ends. This CDR3 is built from 12 residues. The DNA of the CDR3 is TGTGCCAGCAGTCAAAGGAACACTGAAGCTTTCTTT. This gives the protein CASSQRNTEAFF.

The genes are TRBV9 and TRBJ1-1; possible D gene TRBD1, 6 bases. The CDR3 is 12 residues long. The V end was cut by 0 bases, the J end by 9 bases, with 9 bases between. Looked up from germline, CDR1 is SGDLS and CDR2 is YYNGEE. The CDR3 reads CASSVAGGQAFF. CDR3 bases: TGTGCCAGCAGCGTAGCTGGGGGCCAAGCTTTCTTT.

The J gene is TRBJ1-5, the V gene TRBV19; no clear D. Germline V gene lookup returns CDR1 LNHDA and CDR2 SQIVND (reference sequence). The CDR3 is made up of 16 amino acids. The V gene lost 3 bases and the J gene lost 3 bases, with 15 bases spanning the gap. CDR3 nucleotide sequence: TGTGCCAGTAGTATTCTGGGTACTAGTTCCAATCAGCCCCAGCATTTT. Amino acid sequence: CASSILGTSSNQPQHF.

This chain joins TRBV5-1 and TRBJ1-2; 7 nucleotides align to TRBD1. This CDR3 is 14 amino acids long. The V and J ends lost 0 bases and 6 bases, in that order; junction bases with no gene match: 5. Germline V gene sequence: CDR1 SGHRS, CDR2 YFSETQ. The CDR3 DNA follows: TGCGCCAGCAGCTTGGCCACAGGGGAAGATGGCTACACCTTC. Its protein product is CASSLATGEDGYTF.

The chain carries TRBV27 and TRBJ1-2, with D maybe TRBD1 (5 bases). CDR3 size: 17 residues. From germline, CDR1 is MNHEY and CDR2 SMNVEV (reference sequence). V lost 7 bases and J 3 bases, leaving 24 bases between the germline ends. CDR3 nucleotides: TGTGCCAGCACCCTTAGGTTCGGCCAGGGCCTATACTATGGCTACACCTTC. Protein: CASTLRFGQGLYYGYTF.